Each of the 25 T cell receptor beta chains below was sequenced from the same sample in a study of T cells after yellow fever vaccination. Using its own MiXCR run on the 5' RACE reads, TCRdb lists one record per CDR3 protein. The repertoire holds approximately 170,000 distinct CDR3 sequences, with about 10% as singletons. The sample was CD8+ T cells sorted from PBMCs, taken 15 days after the yellow fever booster vaccination. These receptors were taken from a man between 18 and 29 years old who received the YFV17D yellow fever vaccine.

This clonotype was counted a few times. The gene calls are TRBV7-8 and TRBJ2-3; D could derive from TRBD1 or TRBD2 (6 bases each). Trimming removed 8 bases from V and 0 bases from J, with 15 bases in between. The length of the CDR3 is 15 residues. CDR1 and CDR2 (germline): SGHVS, FQNEAQ. CDR3 in DNA: TGTGCCAGCGCATTACTAGGGGGGAGCACAGATACGCAGTATTTT. Protein sequence: CASALLGGSTDTQYF.

This clonotype has just a few counts. The chain couples TRBV6-2 or TRBV6-3 to TRBJ1-2; D might be TRBD1 (6 bases). Per the germline V gene, CDR1 is MNHEY and CDR2 is SVGEGT. The length of the CDR3 is 13 residues. Trimming removed 1 base at V and 8 bases at J, with 11 bases between. CDR3 bases: TGTGCCAGCAGTTACTGGCAGGGGCAAGGCTACACCTTC. This gives the protein CASSYWQGQGYTF.

The chain links TRBV13 to TRBJ2-1; 13 nucleotides line up with TRBD2. The ends lost 6 bases at V and 8 bases at J; junction bases unmatched: 7. The CDR3 has 15 residues. Germline loops: CDR1 PRHDT, CDR2 FYEKMQ (reference sequence). Here the CDR3 reads CASRRGTSGADEQFF. The CDR3 DNA sequence: TGTGCCAGCAGGAGGGGGACTAGCGGGGCTGATGAGCAGTTCTTC. Variable domain in full (rest from reference TRBV13 and TRBJ2-1): AAGVIQSPRHLIKEKRETATLKCYPIPRHDTVYWYQQGPGQDPQFLISFYEKMQSDKGSIPDRFSAQQFSDYHSELNMSSLELGDSALYFCASRRGTSGADEQFFGPGTRLTVL.

This clonotype was recorded at least ten times. V is TRBV4-1 and J is TRBJ2-1, with TRBD2 identical over 14 bases. With 0 bases clipped from V and 10 bases from J, the junction kept 5 bases outside the gene matches. The germline CDR1 and CDR2 sequences are MGHRA and YSYEKL. The CDR3 spans 16 residues. The CDR3 region is CASSQDRTSGGNEQFF. CDR3 coding DNA: TGCGCCAGCAGCCAAGACCGGACTAGCGGGGGGAACGAGCAGTTCTTC.

The chain has TRBV4-1 and TRBJ1-5, with D tentatively TRBD1 (6 bases). Germline V gene sequence: CDR1 MGHRA, CDR2 YSYEKL. The CDR3 spans 15 residues. The ends were cut back, 1 base at V and 3 bases at J, with 10 bases in the middle. In DNA, the CDR3 is TGCGCCAGCAGCCAAGTAGCAGGGGCCAATCAGCCCCAGCATTTT. Its protein product is CASSQVAGANQPQHF.

The J gene is TRBJ2-5, the V gene TRBV28; D is perhaps TRBD2 (6 bases). V was trimmed by 11 bases and J by 2 bases, leaving 15 bases between them. This CDR3 contains 13 residues. Germline V CDR1 and CDR2: MDHEN, SYDVKM. DNA for the CDR3: TGTGCCGTCGGTGGGGCGGGGCAAGAGACCCAGTACTTC. As protein: CAVGGAGQETQYF.

This clonotype was observed a handful of times. The chain combines TRBV5-4 with TRBJ1-1; 7 bases fit TRBD1. J lost 5 bases, V lost 4 bases, and 8 bases had no gene match. In germline, CDR1 is SGHNT, CDR2 YYREEE (reference sequence). The CDR3 contains 14 residues. In nucleotides, the CDR3 is TGTGCCAGCAGCACAGGGGTCGTGGTGACTGAAGCTTTCTTT. This sequence encodes CASSTGVVVTEAFF.

The chain has TRBV20-1 and TRBJ1-2, with no clear D. Per the germline V gene, CDR1 is DFQATT and CDR2 is SNEGSKA (reference sequence). Trimming took off 5 bases at V and 5 bases at J, with 15 bases between the two ends. The CDR3 covers 13 residues. The DNA of the CDR3 is TGCAGTGCTCAGTCCACTAGGTGGTATGGCTACACCTTC. Amino acid sequence: CSAQSTRWYGYTF.

The genes are TRBV7-2 and TRBJ2-1, with 13 bases fitting TRBD2. This CDR3 has 15 amino acids. From germline, CDR1 is SGHTA and CDR2 FQGNSA. After removal of 6 bases from V and 9 bases from J, the junction contained 8 bases not matched to a gene. As DNA, the CDR3 is TGTGCCAGCAGTGAAACTAGCGGGGGGGCTCGTGAGCAGTTCTTC. Translation: CASSETSGGAREQFF.

This clonotype has just a few counts. The J gene is TRBJ2-3, the V gene TRBV4-2, with D perhaps TRBD2 (5 bases). The germline V gene encodes CDR1 LGHNA and CDR2 YNFKEQ. CDR3 length: 16 residues. V lost 1 base, J lost 0 bases, and 11 bases lay in between. The CDR3 nucleotides read TGTGCCAGCAGCCAAGGGGCGAGGAGGAGCACAGATACGCAGTATTTT. Protein sequence: CASSQGARRSTDTQYF.

The genes are TRBV4-1 and TRBJ2-7; 9 nucleotides line up with TRBD1. CDR3 length equals 14 residues. J lost 4 bases, V lost 3 bases, and 4 bases had no gene match. CDR1 and CDR2 (germline): MGHRA, YSYEKL. CDR3 coding DNA: TGCGCCAGCAGCCACGGACAGGGGATGTACGAGCAGTACTTC. Translation: CASSHGQGMYEQYF.

Only a few counts were recorded for this clonotype. The gene calls are TRBV12-3 or TRBV12-4 and TRBJ2-5; D gene ambiguous. Deletions cut 1 base from V and 5 bases from J, with 2 bases between. There are 11 residues in the CDR3. CDR3: CASSLDETQYF. The CDR3 coding sequence is TGTGCCAGCAGTTTAGATGAGACCCAGTACTTC.

This chain connects TRBV5-1 to TRBJ1-1; D gene unclear. V was shortened by 4 bases and J by 0 bases, with 7 bases between the two germline ends. The CDR3 loop spans 13 amino acids. Germline assignment: CDR1 SGHRS and CDR2 YFSETQ. CDR3 sequence reads: CASSVWVNTEAFF. Here the CDR3 DNA reads TGCGCCAGCAGCGTCTGGGTGAACACTGAAGCTTTCTTT.

This clonotype was seen only a few times. The CDR3 loop is CASSPWSGGYNEQFF. The CDR3 DNA is TGTGCCAGCAGCCCGTGGAGCGGGGGGTACAATGAGCAGTTCTTC. The chain employs TRBV6-5 and TRBJ2-1, with TRBD2 matching 9 bases. Germline CDR1 reads MNHEY; CDR2 reads SVGAGI. The V and J ends lost 6 bases and 4 bases, in that order; junction bases with no gene match: 7. The CDR3 contains 15 residues.

Remarks on this clonotype: At one end the junction does not follow the germline gene, possibly because of a read error. This sequence joins TRBV7-7 and TRBJ2-5; 14 bases are shared with TRBD2. Germline CDR1 SSHAT, CDR2 FNYEAQ (reference sequence). The CDR3 has 15 amino acids. The CDR3 DNA reads as TGTGCTAGCAGCTCGGGACTAGCGGGGGAGGAGACCCAGTACTTC. This sequence encodes CASSSGLAGEETQYF.

This rearrangement joins TRBV6-2 or TRBV6-3 to TRBJ2-3; D unresolved. Per the germline V gene, CDR1 is MNHEY and CDR2 is SVGEGT. There are 11 residues in the CDR3. Between the trimmed V and J ends, which lost 7 bases and 4 bases, there was a span of 6 bases. DNA of the CDR3: TGTGCCAGCATTGGGGCAGATACGCAGTATTTT. It codes for CASIGADTQYF.

This chain joins TRBV10-1 and TRBJ2-7; TRBD1 might be the D (7 bases). The CDR3 runs to 13 residues. V lost 6 bases to trimming and J lost 3 bases, with 12 bases between them. Germline lookup yields CDR1 WNHNN and CDR2 SYGVQD (reference sequence). The CDR3 sequence: CASSAGQIYEQYF. In DNA form, the CDR3 reads TGCGCCAGCAGCGCGGGACAGATCTACGAGCAGTACTTC.

The chain carries TRBV7-9 and TRBJ2-1; D is perhaps TRBD2 (5 bases). V lost 5 bases to trimming and J lost 5 bases, with 10 bases between them. The length of the CDR3 is 13 residues. Germline CDR1 is SEHNR and CDR2 is FQNEAQ (reference sequence). CDR3 region: CASSGRENNEQFF. CDR3 DNA sequence: TGTGCCAGCAGCGGGAGAGAAAACAATGAGCAGTTCTTC. Full variable domain (outside the CDR3, taken from reference TRBV7-9 and TRBJ2-1): DTGVSQNPRHKITKRGQNVTFRCDPISEHNRLYWYRQTLGQGPEFLTYFQNEAQLEKSRLLSDRFSAERPKGSFSTLEIQRTEQGDSAMYLCASSGRENNEQFFGPGTRLTVL.

V usage is TRBV27 and J usage is TRBJ1-1, with no clear D. Trimming pared 8 bases from V and 0 bases from J, leaving 7 bases between. Germline lookup yields CDR1 MNHEY and CDR2 SMNVEV (reference sequence). The CDR3 is 12 residues long. CDR3 sequence: CASDPLNTEAFF. CDR3 nucleotides: TGTGCCAGCGACCCCTTGAACACTGAAGCTTTCTTT.

The chain has TRBV6-2 or TRBV6-3 and TRBJ2-5; D possibly corresponds to TRBD2 (6 bases). Germline-derived CDR1 and CDR2 are MNHEY and SVGEGT. Trimming cost V 3 bases and J 1 base, with 12 bases left between them. The CDR3 spans 15 residues. The DNA of the CDR3 is TGTGCCAGCAGTTATGTCGGCGGGGCCCAAGAGACCCAGTACTTC. Amino acids: CASSYVGGAQETQYF.

The sample holds many counts of this clonotype. J is TRBJ1-1 and V is TRBV29-1, with D unclear. Trimming pared 0 bases from V and 8 bases from J, leaving 16 bases between. This CDR3 has 14 residues. The germline gives CDR1 SQVTM, CDR2 ANQGSEA. CDR3: CSVEDPQEGSEAFF. CDR3 in DNA: TGCAGCGTTGAAGATCCCCAGGAAGGTAGCGAAGCTTTCTTT.

The J gene is TRBJ2-6, the V gene TRBV7-9; D not certain. The V end lost 6 bases, the J end lost 4 bases, and 4 bases lay between the germline ends. Germline V gives CDR1 SEHNR, CDR2 FQNEAQ (reference sequence). CDR3 length: 12 amino acids. CDR3 sequence: CASRAGANVLTF. CDR3 nucleotides: TGTGCCAGCAGAGCCGGGGCCAACGTCCTGACTTTC.

This clonotype has more than one count but fewer than ten. The gene calls are TRBV20-1 and TRBJ1-2, with D unresolved. This CDR3 has 13 residues. Germline CDR1 is DFQATT and CDR2 is SNEGSKA (reference sequence). V was clipped by 5 bases and J by 7 bases, with 17 bases between them. The CDR3 protein is CSASSKQGSGYTF. The CDR3 bases are TGCAGTGCTTCAAGCAAACAAGGCAGTGGCTACACCTTC.

This CDR3 is CATDRGDSGTGELFF. Written as DNA, the CDR3 is TGTGCCACGGACAGGGGGGACTCGGGCACCGGGGAGCTGTTTTTT. The V gene is TRBV19, the J gene TRBJ2-2; 10 positions agree with TRBD1. CDR3 length: 15 residues. The trim removed 10 bases at V and 4 bases at J, leaving 9 bases unmatched. Germline lookup yields CDR1 LNHDA and CDR2 SQIVND (reference sequence). The whole variable domain, filled in from reference TRBV19 and TRBJ2-2, reads DGGITQSPKYLFRKEGQNVTLSCEQNLNHDAMYWYRQDPGQGLRLIYYSQIVNDFQKGDIAEGYSVSREKKESFPLTVTSAQKNPTAFYLCATDRGDSGTGELFFGEGSRLTVL.

This chain links TRBV28 with TRBJ1-6, with 10 positions matching TRBD1. The germline V gene encodes CDR1 MDHEN and CDR2 SYDVKM. The CDR3 extends over 15 amino acids. V lost 5 bases to trimming and J lost 7 bases; unmatched junction nucleotides: 5. In DNA, the CDR3 is TGTGCCAGCAGTAACCCGGGACAGGGGAATTCACCCCTCCACTTT. Encoded protein: CASSNPGQGNSPLHF.